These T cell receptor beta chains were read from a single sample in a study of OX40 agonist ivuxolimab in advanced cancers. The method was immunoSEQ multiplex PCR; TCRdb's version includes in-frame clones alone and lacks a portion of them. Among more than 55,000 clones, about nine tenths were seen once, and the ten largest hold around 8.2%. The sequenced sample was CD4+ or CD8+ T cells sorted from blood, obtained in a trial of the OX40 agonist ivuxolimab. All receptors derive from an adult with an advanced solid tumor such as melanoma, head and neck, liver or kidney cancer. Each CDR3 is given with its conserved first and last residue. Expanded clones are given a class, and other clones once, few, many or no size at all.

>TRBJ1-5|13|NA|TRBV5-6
CASTLQGNQPQHF
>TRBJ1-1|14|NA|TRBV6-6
CASSYQEGNTEAFF
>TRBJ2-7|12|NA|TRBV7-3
CASSLTGYEQYF
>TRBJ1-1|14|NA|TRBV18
CASSPQTGPTEAFF
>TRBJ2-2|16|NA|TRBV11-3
CASSPGGLTNTGELFF
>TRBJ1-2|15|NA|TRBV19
CASSSPADSFYGYTF
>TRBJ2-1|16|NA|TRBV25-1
CASSAWTGVTRNEQFF
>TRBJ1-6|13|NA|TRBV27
CASSWGGNSPLHF
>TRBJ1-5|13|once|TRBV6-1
CASIQGRNQPQHF
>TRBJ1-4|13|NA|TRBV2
CASAPDRNEKLFF
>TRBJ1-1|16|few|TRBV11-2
CASSLDSTGMNTEAFF
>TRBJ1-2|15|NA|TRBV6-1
CASSEAHGSSYGYTF
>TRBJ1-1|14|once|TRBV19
CASSIWAGQAEAFF
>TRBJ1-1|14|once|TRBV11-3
CASSSRAGDTEAFF
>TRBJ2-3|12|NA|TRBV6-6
CASSNGRDTQYF
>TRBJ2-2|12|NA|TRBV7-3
CASSLTHGELFF
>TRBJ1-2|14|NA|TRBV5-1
CASSPDPANYGYTF
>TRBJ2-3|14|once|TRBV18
CASSPRGSGDTQYF
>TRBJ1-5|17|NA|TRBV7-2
CASSPQPGQGENQPQHF
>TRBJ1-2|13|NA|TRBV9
CASTPGVGGGYTF
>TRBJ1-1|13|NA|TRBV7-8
CASSTLQGTEAFF
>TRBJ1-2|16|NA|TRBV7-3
CASSSTTGGGRGSYTF
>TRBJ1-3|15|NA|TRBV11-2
CASSSSTVSGNTIYF
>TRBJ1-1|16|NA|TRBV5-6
CASSQPRGSLSPEAFF
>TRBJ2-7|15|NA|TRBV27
CASRLSMGLSYEQYF
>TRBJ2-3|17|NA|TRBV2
CASSEVPRGAGKDTQYF
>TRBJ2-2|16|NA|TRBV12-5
CASGPAGGGTTGELFF
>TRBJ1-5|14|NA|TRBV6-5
CASSLLGGDQPQHF
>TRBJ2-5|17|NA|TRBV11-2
CASSLGGGGLLEETQYF
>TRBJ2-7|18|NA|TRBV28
CASRTTTGGVRSSYEQYF
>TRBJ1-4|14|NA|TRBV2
CASSAMENNEKLFF
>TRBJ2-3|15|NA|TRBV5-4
CASSNMRDLTDTQYF
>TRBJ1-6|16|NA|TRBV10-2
CASLGTESSYNSPLHF
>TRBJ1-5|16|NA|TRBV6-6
CASSYSVGVDNQPQHF
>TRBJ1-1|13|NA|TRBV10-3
CAISEISNTEAFF
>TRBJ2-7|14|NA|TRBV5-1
CASSYRQGNYEQYF
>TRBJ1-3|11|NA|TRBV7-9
CASGVVSTIYF
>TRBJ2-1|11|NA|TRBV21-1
CASVSNHEQFF
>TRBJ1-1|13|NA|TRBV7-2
CASSGQRNTEAFF
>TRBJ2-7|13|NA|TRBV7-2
CASSLSSTYEQYF
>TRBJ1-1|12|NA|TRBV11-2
CASSWGNTEAFF
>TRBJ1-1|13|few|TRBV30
CAWIEGKNTEAFF
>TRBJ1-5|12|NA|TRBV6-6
CASRLTGQPQHF